The 20 T cell receptor beta chains below come from one sample, sequenced in a study of T cell repertoires in cytomegalovirus infection. TCRdb recomputed calls from the reads with MiXCR, one row per CDR3 protein. The sample includes 490,000 or so distinct CDR3 sequences, 10% to 12% of them seen just once. Input material: PBMCs. These receptors were collected from a human donor in good health (CMV status not recorded). Some clones in this sample may be carry-over from other donors' samples.

The rearrangement links TRBV14 to TRBJ2-7; D possibly matches TRBD1 or TRBD2 (5 bases each). CDR3 length: 17 residues. Looked up from germline, CDR1 is SGHDN and CDR2 is FVKESK. V lost 1 base and J lost 0, with 16 bases in between. The CDR3 loop reads CASSQVVYRTLSYEQYF. The CDR3 DNA sequence: TGTGCCAGCAGCCAAGTTGTGTACAGGACTCTCTCCTACGAGCAGTACTTC.

The chain has TRBV29-1 and TRBJ1-5; no definite D call. The germline V and J ends were trimmed by 2 bases and 4 bases, with 6 bases remaining between them. The CDR3 runs to 12 residues. Germline CDR1 is SQVTM and CDR2 is ANQGSEA. CDR3 DNA sequence: TGCAGCGTTGAAACAGCTAATCAGCCCCAGCATTTT. The encoded protein is CSVETANQPQHF.

This clonotype was counted between two and nine times. The chain couples TRBV12-3 or TRBV12-4 to TRBJ2-5; 11 bases fit TRBD2. With 6 bases clipped from V and 6 bases from J, the junction kept 12 bases outside the gene matches. The CDR3 has 16 amino acids. The CDR3 nucleotides are TGTGCCAGCAGCTCCCGACGGGCTAGCGGGGGGAAGACCCAGTACTTC. It translates to CASSSRRASGGKTQYF.

There are many counts of this clonotype. The CDR3 is CSALKSQNEKLFF. Written as DNA, the CDR3 is TGCAGTGCTTTGAAATCCCAGAATGAAAAACTGTTTTTT. This chain connects TRBV20-1 to TRBJ1-4; no firm D call. V gave up 5 bases and J gave up 5 bases, with 12 bases separating them. The length of the CDR3 is 13 residues. Looked up from germline, CDR1 is DFQATT and CDR2 is SNEGSKA (reference sequence).

This clonotype was counted ten times or more. This chain joins TRBV7-9 and TRBJ2-1, with 8 nucleotides matching TRBD2. The CDR3 covers 15 residues. From germline, CDR1 is SEHNR and CDR2 FQNEAQ (reference sequence). The junction had 7 bases not matched to a gene; V was cut back by 5 bases and J by 4 bases. Written as DNA, the CDR3 is TGTGCCAGCAGCAAGACTAGCGATCTTTACAATGAGCAGTTCTTC. Translating gives CASSKTSDLYNEQFF.

This clonotype was seen ten or more times. CDR3 protein: CASSGTQGTEAFF. The DNA for the CDR3 is TGTGCCAGCAGTGGAACCCAGGGCACTGAAGCTTTCTTT. This chain connects TRBV2 to TRBJ1-1; D perhaps matches TRBD1 (5 bases). V dropped 4 bases and J dropped 4 bases, with 10 bases sitting between them. CDR1 SNHLY and CDR2 FYNNEI come from the germline V gene. This CDR3 contains 13 residues.

This clonotype was seen more than once but under ten times. The chain recombines TRBV30 with TRBJ2-1; the D gene is possibly TRBD2 (5 bases). CDR3 length: 14 residues. Between the trimmed V and J ends, which lost 4 bases and 2 bases, there was a span of 12 bases. CDR1 and CDR2 from the germline V gene are GTSNPN and SVGIG (reference sequence). The CDR3 reads CAWKGAVTYNEQFF. The CDR3 coding sequence is TGTGCCTGGAAGGGAGCGGTGACCTACAATGAGCAGTTCTTC.

The rearrangement joins TRBV7-3 to TRBJ1-2; D is possibly TRBD1 (5 bases). With 5 bases removed from V and 5 bases from J, the gap between germline ends came to 12 bases. The germline V gene has CDR1 SGHTA and CDR2 FQGTGA. CDR3 size: 13 residues. The CDR3 is CASSDPQGYGYTF. CDR3 DNA sequence: TGTGCCAGCAGCGACCCCCAGGGTTATGGCTACACCTTC.

In this sample, this clonotype turned up many times. This chain uses TRBV5-4 with TRBJ1-1; 7 bases agree with TRBD1. Trimming cost V 4 bases and J 4 bases; bases outside gene matches: 10. The V gene's germline CDR1 is SGHNT and CDR2 YYREEE (reference sequence). This CDR3 has 15 amino acids. The chain's CDR3 is CASSHRDRVFTEAFF. The CDR3 bases are TGTGCCAGCAGCCATCGTGACAGGGTCTTCACTGAAGCTTTCTTT.

This clonotype was observed at least ten times. The V call is TRBV6-5, the J call TRBJ2-1; the D gene is possibly TRBD1 (6 bases). This CDR3 has 13 amino acids. The ends were cut back, 6 bases at V and 9 bases at J, with 15 bases in the middle. Germline CDR1 reads MNHEY; CDR2 reads SVGAGI. The CDR3 here is CASRSDRRTEQFF. CDR3 in DNA: TGTGCCAGCAGATCCGACAGGCGGACTGAGCAGTTCTTC.

This clonotype was counted a single time. The chain joins TRBV20-1 to TRBJ2-4; TRBD2 agrees at 10 bases. CDR3 size: 17 residues. Looked up from germline, CDR1 is DFQATT and CDR2 is SNEGSKA (reference sequence). The junction had 15 bases not matched to a gene; V was cut back by 1 base and J by 9 bases. The CDR3 spells CSARVVAGGRGWGIQYF. In nucleotides, the CDR3 is TGCAGTGCTAGAGTTGTAGCGGGAGGTCGGGGGTGGGGCATTCAGTACTTC.

This clonotype was observed many times. The chain joins TRBV10-3 to TRBJ2-1; TRBD2 aligns across 13 bases. Trimming removed 8 bases from V and 7 bases from J; junction bases left unmatched: 14. The length of the CDR3 is 17 residues. Germline CDR1 reads ENHRY; CDR2 reads SYGVKD. This CDR3 is CAIGATGTSGKVNEQFF. CDR3 nucleotides: TGTGCCATCGGAGCGACCGGGACTAGCGGGAAAGTGAATGAGCAGTTCTTC.

This chain connects TRBV20-1 to TRBJ2-3; D possibly corresponds to TRBD1 (7 bases). The CDR3 spans 13 residues. CDR1 DFQATT and CDR2 SNEGSKA come from the germline V gene (reference sequence). V lost 3 bases and J lost 5, with 12 bases in between. The DNA of the CDR3 is TGCAGTGCTAGCTTTCAGGGGGGAGATACGCAGTATTTT. Translation: CSASFQGGDTQYF.

In its sample, this clonotype was seen many times. The rearrangement joins TRBV20-1 to TRBJ2-1, with D possibly being TRBD2 (5 bases). V was shortened by 1 base and J by 5 bases, with 9 bases between the two germline ends. This CDR3 spans 13 amino acids. The germline V gene encodes CDR1 DFQATT and CDR2 SNEGSKA (reference sequence). The DNA of the CDR3 is TGCAGTGCTAGAGGTTTTAGCGACAATGAGCAGTTCTTC. Its protein is CSARGFSDNEQFF.

This clonotype was seen ten or more times. This chain connects TRBV12-3 or TRBV12-4 to TRBJ1-4, with TRBD1 as a possible D gene (6 bases). Trimming pared 3 bases from V and 5 bases from J, leaving 10 bases between. The CDR3 consists of 14 residues. CDR3 DNA: TGTGCCAGCAGTTTCGGCAGGGGAAATGAAAAACTGTTTTTT. Translation: CASSFGRGNEKLFF.

In its sample, this clonotype was seen a few times. The chain couples TRBV28 to TRBJ1-3, with D hard to call. CDR1 and CDR2 from the germline V gene are MDHEN and SYDVKM. The CDR3 has 13 amino acids. Trimming left V 7 bases short and J 7 bases short, with 14 bases between. The CDR3 DNA follows: TGTGCCAGCATCGAGGCGTTGGGGAACACCATATATTTT. This codes for CASIEALGNTIYF.

This clonotype was found a few times. The rearrangement joins TRBV5-6 to TRBJ1-6, with D perhaps TRBD1 (6 bases). V lost 3 bases and J lost 5, with 12 bases in between. The CDR3 covers 15 residues. Germline CDR1 and CDR2: SGHDT and YYEEEE. CDR3: CASSWGALDNSPLHF. The CDR3 DNA reads as TGTGCCAGCAGCTGGGGGGCACTCGATAATTCACCCCTCCACTTT.

This clonotype was seen at least ten times. The rearrangement joins TRBV7-3 to TRBJ2-1; 11 bases align to TRBD2. CDR1 SGHTA and CDR2 FQGTGA come from the germline V gene. V trimming: 3 bases; J trimming: 6 bases; junction bases outside the gene matches: 4. The CDR3 sequence is 15 residues long. This CDR3 is CASSFIAGGSNEQFF. As DNA, the CDR3 is TGTGCCAGCAGCTTCATAGCGGGAGGGTCCAATGAGCAGTTCTTC.

V is TRBV10-3 and J is TRBJ2-3; no firm D call. V dropped 3 bases and J dropped 2 bases, with 9 bases sitting between them. The CDR3 sequence is 14 residues long. The germline CDR1 and CDR2 sequences are ENHRY and SYGVKD. For the CDR3, the DNA is TGTGCCATCAGTGAAAGAGACGACACAGATACGCAGTATTTT. Protein sequence: CAISERDDTDTQYF.

In this sample, this clonotype turned up a few times. This rearrangement joins TRBV10-3 to TRBJ1-1, with D tentatively TRBD1 (5 bases). This CDR3 region has 13 residues. The germline gives CDR1 ENHRY, CDR2 SYGVKD. Trimming cost V 6 bases and J 1 base, with 9 bases left between them. CDR3 coding DNA: TGTGCCATCAGCACTCAGGGGAACACTGAAGCTTTCTTT. It yields the protein CAISTQGNTEAFF.